A selection of T cell receptor beta chains follows, all from one sample in a study of T cells in Graves' hyperthyroidism and ophthalmopathy. Using its own MiXCR run on the multiplex PCR reads, TCRdb lists one record per CDR3 protein. The sample includes over 650,000 distinct CDR3 sequences, about 45% of them seen just once. Sequencing input: peripheral blood or thyroid tissue (not recorded which). The source of these receptors is an adult man with Graves' disease, either hyperthyroidism or ophthalmopathy (not recorded which). The CDR3 runs from the conserved cysteine through the conserved F or W. The order of the fields is CDR3 DNA, CDR3 protein, D gene, V gene, clone size, J gene. The D gene is left open where the match is weak. The size entry is marked missing in some rows and otherwise reads once, few, many or a size class.

TGCGCCAGCAGCCTCCTCCGGGACGGATACTACGAGCAGTACTTC CASSLLRDGYYEQYF NA TRBV7-3 NA TRBJ2-7
TGCAGTGGGGGAAGGATCTATGGCTACACCTTC CSGGRIYGYTF NA TRBV20-1 NA TRBJ1-2
TGTGCCAGCAGTTACTCGATCGGCTGGTATGGCTACACCTTC CASSYSIGWYGYTF NA TRBV6-6 NA TRBJ1-2
TGTGCTAGTGGTTTGGGGCCTCTCAACTATGGCTACACCTTC CASGLGPLNYGYTF NA TRBV12-5 NA TRBJ1-2
TGCAGCGTTGCGGGGACTAGCGGGAGGCATTTT CSVAGTSGRHF NA TRBV29-1 few TRBJ1-5
TGTGCCAGCAGCTTTTTAAGAGGGGTAAAGGAAAAACTGTTTTTT CASSFLRGVKEKLFF NA TRBV7-2 few TRBJ1-4
TGTGCCAGCAGTCCGGGACTAGCGGGGATTGAAGAGACCCAGTACTTC CASSPGLAGIEETQYF TRBD2 TRBV7-8 NA TRBJ2-5
TGTGCCAGCAGCTTAGCCGGGACAGCGACCTACGAGCAGTACTTC CASSLAGTATYEQYF TRBD1 TRBV7-9 many TRBJ2-7
TGTGCCACCAGCAGAGAGAGGGACGTAGTCTATGGCTACACCTTC CATSRERDVVYGYTF NA TRBV15 NA TRBJ1-2
TGCAGCGGGACAATGACAGGGTTTGGCTACACCTTC CSGTMTGFGYTF TRBD1 TRBV29-1 once TRBJ1-2
TGTGCCAGCAGCCAAGATTACAGGGGAAAACTGTTTTTT CASSQDYRGKLFF TRBD1 TRBV3-1 NA TRBJ1-4
TGTGCCAGCAGCTCAGGCAGGGACACCGGGGAGCTGTTTTTT CASSSGRDTGELFF NA TRBV7-9 few TRBJ2-2
TGTGCCAGCATGGTGACAGATACGCAGTATTTT CASMVTDTQYF NA TRBV2 NA TRBJ2-3
TGTGCCAGCAGCTTAGCCGGGACAGGGGTATCAAGCAATCAGCCCCAGCATTTT CASSLAGTGVSSNQPQHF TRBD1 TRBV7-9 NA TRBJ1-5
TGTGCCAGCAGCACAGACCCCATTCAGCCCCAGCATTTT CASSTDPIQPQHF NA TRBV6-2/TRBV6-3 NA TRBJ1-5
TGCAGTGCTAGAGATATGGGGGCCAACACTGAAGCTTTCTTT CSARDMGANTEAFF NA TRBV20-1 NA TRBJ1-1
TGCAGCGCCCACGGACAGGGCAACTATGGCTACACCTTC CSAHGQGNYGYTF TRBD1 TRBV29-1 NA TRBJ1-2
TGTGCCAGCAGTTACGGGCTGGCGGAGAGCTCCTACGAGCAGTACTTC CASSYGLAESSYEQYF NA TRBV7-6 few TRBJ2-7
TGCAGCTCAAAGACTGGACAGGGGGACACCATATATTTT CSSKTGQGDTIYF TRBD1 TRBV29-1 NA TRBJ1-3
TGTGCCACCAGTGCTTTTCTCGTCTACGAGCAGTACTTC CATSAFLVYEQYF NA TRBV24-1 NA TRBJ2-7
TGTGCCAGCAGCTTCGCAGGGGTGCTGATCTCTGGGGCCAACGTCCTGACTTTC CASSFAGVLISGANVLTF NA TRBV7-9 NA TRBJ2-6
TGTGCCAGTAGCGCCCTCGGGAGCGGGGGAAATCAGCCCCAGCATTTT CASSALGSGGNQPQHF NA TRBV19 NA TRBJ1-5
TGCAGCGTTGATTTTGGGACAGGGGGCGCTGGGGCCAACGTCCTGACTTTC CSVDFGTGGAGANVLTF TRBD1 TRBV29-1 NA TRBJ2-6
TGCGCCAGCAGCCCAACCAGGCCAGGGCATCTTTATTCACCCCTCCACTTT CASSPTRPGHLYSPLHF NA TRBV5-1 NA TRBJ1-6
TGCAGTGCCCCACACGGGGGGAGGAACACTGAAGCTTTCTTT CSAPHGGRNTEAFF NA TRBV20-1 NA TRBJ1-1
TGCGCCAGCAGCTTGGGAGTAGCGGGGAGCGAGACCCAGTACTTC CASSLGVAGSETQYF TRBD2 TRBV5-1 few TRBJ2-5
TGTGCCTGGAGTGTACATTCCGTAATAGCGGGCTACGAGCAGTACTTC CAWSVHSVIAGYEQYF TRBD2 TRBV19 once TRBJ2-7
TGTGCCAGCAGTTACTGGGCCCGACGGAATAATTCACCCCTCCACTTT CASSYWARRNNSPLHF NA TRBV10-3 few TRBJ1-6
TGTGCCAGCAGTCTTTGGACAGGGCCCTACGAGCAGTACTTC CASSLWTGPYEQYF TRBD1 TRBV10-3 once TRBJ2-7
TGCAGCTTAAGCAGGGGGCCAGTGGAAGCTTTCTTT CSLSRGPVEAFF TRBD1 TRBV29-1 NA TRBJ1-1
TGTGCCAGCAGCCAAGTGGATAGCTTGGACGAGCAGTACTTC CASSQVDSLDEQYF NA TRBV9 few TRBJ2-7
TGCAGTGCTAGAGATCGGCAGGGTCCCAACGAGCAGTACTTC CSARDRQGPNEQYF NA TRBV20-1 few TRBJ2-7
TGCAGTGCTAGTCGGCAGGGCTATGGCTACACCTTC CSASRQGYGYTF NA TRBV20-1 NA TRBJ1-2
TGTGCCAGCAGCCCTTCCTGGACGGCTGGAAACACCATATATTTT CASSPSWTAGNTIYF NA TRBV7-9 NA TRBJ1-3
TGTGCCAGCACGTCGGCCAGGGGAGGTCAGCCCCAGCATTTT CASTSARGGQPQHF NA TRBV12-3/TRBV12-4 many TRBJ1-5
TGCAGCCTGGAGGACGGATTCGAGGGCTACACCTTC CSLEDGFEGYTF NA TRBV29-1 many TRBJ1-2
TGTGCCAGCGGTCGGACAGGGAAGGGCCCTGAAGCTTTCTTT CASGRTGKGPEAFF TRBD1 TRBV25-1 many TRBJ1-1
TGTGCCACCAGTGACCAGAAGGCCGGGGCCAACGTCCTGACTTTC CATSDQKAGANVLTF NA TRBV24-1 many TRBJ2-6
TGTGCCAGCAGCTCATACGCCAGTCGGAATGCTGGAAACACCATATATTTT CASSSYASRNAGNTIYF NA TRBV7-2 NA TRBJ1-3
TGTGCCAGCAGCTCCCCCCAGGGAGTGGCTGAAGCTTTCTTT CASSSPQGVAEAFF NA TRBV7-9 many TRBJ1-1
TGTGCCAGTAGCCACCCTCGACAGGGCTACTATGGCTACACCTTC CASSHPRQGYYGYTF TRBD1 TRBV19 few TRBJ1-2